This T cell receptor (beta chain) came from a study of metastatic and nonmetastatic thyroid tumors. Thyroid surgery took place with no prior treatment in any patient. CDR1 is SGHRS and CDR2 is YFSETQ in the germline V gene. Trimming shortened V by 0 bases and J by 1 base, and 7 bases separated the two germline ends. This CDR3 spans 15 amino acids. TCRdb re-called the PCR reads through MiXCR. The table records 15,000 to 20,000 clones, approximately 32% of them present only once. The sequence was obtained from a female donor with papillary thyroid cancer or a benign thyroid nodule (not recorded which). Some clones in this sample may be carry-over from other donors' samples. The material sequenced was tumor tissue. The J gene is TRBJ2-2, the V gene TRBV5-1; D gene unclear. CDR3 bases: TGCGCCAGCAGCTTGGTTTTAGTGAACACCGGGGAGCTGTTTTTT. Translating gives CASSLVLVNTGELFF.